This T cell receptor (beta chain) was captured in a study of blood T cell repertoires in COVID-19. The length of the CDR3 is 16 residues. Trimming took 1 base from V and 3 from J, leaving 16 bases between them. Germline CDR1 is LGHNA and CDR2 is YNFKEQ. Per the authors' pipeline: For nucleated cells, counts were estimated from reference gene primer amplification. Profiling relied on immunoSEQ multiplex PCR, and the TCRdb table lists in-frame clones only, not all of them. V and J calls and clone size are as listed in that table; D and trimming were resolved from the DNA. The sample yields some 130,000 clones, 78% seen once.

The chain recombines TRBV4-2 with TRBJ2-7, with D possibly being TRBD2 (5 bases). The TCR sequence derives from a man aged 55 to 70 who had recovered from COVID-19. The sequencing sample was made of peripheral blood. CDR3 nucleotides: TGTGCCAGCAGCCAAGCAATAACTAGTATGGGCTACGAGCAGTACTTC. Translated, it gives CASSQAITSMGYEQYF.